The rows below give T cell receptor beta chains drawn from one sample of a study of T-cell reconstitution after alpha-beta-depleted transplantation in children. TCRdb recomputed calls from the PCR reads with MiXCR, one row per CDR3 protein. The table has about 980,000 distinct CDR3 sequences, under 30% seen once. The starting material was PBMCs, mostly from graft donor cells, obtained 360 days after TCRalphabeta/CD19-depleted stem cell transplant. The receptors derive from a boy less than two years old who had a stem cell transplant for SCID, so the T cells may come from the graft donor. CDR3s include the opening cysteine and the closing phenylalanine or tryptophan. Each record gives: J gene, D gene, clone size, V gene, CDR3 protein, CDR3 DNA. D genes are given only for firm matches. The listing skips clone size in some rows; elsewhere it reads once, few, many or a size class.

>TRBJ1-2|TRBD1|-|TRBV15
CATSRAPRDRSRSDGYTF
TGTGCCACCAGCAGAGCTCCCCGGGACAGGTCCAGATCCGATGGCTACACCTTC
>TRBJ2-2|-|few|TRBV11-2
CASTVQRSFTGELFF
TGTGCCAGCACCGTCCAGAGGAGTTTCACCGGGGAGCTGTTTTTT
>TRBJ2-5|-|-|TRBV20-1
CSARVPYGEVTPWLGETQYF
TGCAGTGCTAGGGTACCCTATGGGGAAGTAACGCCATGGTTGGGAGAGACCCAGTACTTC
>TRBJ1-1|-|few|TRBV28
CASSLGGREAFF
TGTGCCAGCAGTTTAGGGGGCAGGGAAGCTTTCTTT
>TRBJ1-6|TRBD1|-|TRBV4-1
CASSQGGTGGFSYNSPLHF
TGCGCCAGCAGCCAAGGGGGTACAGGGGGCTTCTCCTATAATTCACCCCTCCACTTT
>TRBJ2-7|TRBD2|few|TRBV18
CASSPRGGKYEQYF
TGTGCCAGCTCACCTCGCGGGGGGAAATACGAGCAGTACTTC
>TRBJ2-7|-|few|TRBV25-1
CASSPVRGPYEQYF
TGTGCCAGCAGTCCGGTCAGGGGACCCTACGAGCAGTACTTC
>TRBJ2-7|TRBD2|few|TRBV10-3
CATEREEEQYF
TGTGCCACTGAGCGGGAGGAAGAGCAGTACTTC
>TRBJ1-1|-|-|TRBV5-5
CASSLPGGANTEAFF
TGTGCCAGCAGCTTGCCCGGCGGCGCGAACACTGAAGCTTTCTTT
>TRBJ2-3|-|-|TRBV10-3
CAINPTGRGTDTQYF
TGTGCCATCAACCCGACAGGGCGGGGAACAGATACGCAGTATTTT
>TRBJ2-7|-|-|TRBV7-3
CASSLVADGTYEQYF
TGTGCCAGCAGCTTAGTCGCCGACGGGACCTACGAGCAGTACTTC
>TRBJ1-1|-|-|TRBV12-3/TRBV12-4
CASRMGGKPEAFF
TGTGCCAGCAGAATGGGGGGAAAGCCCGAAGCTTTCTTT
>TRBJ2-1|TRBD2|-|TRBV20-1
CSARFWLAGAEGQFF
TGCAGTGCTAGGTTCTGGCTAGCGGGGGCCGAGGGGCAGTTCTTC
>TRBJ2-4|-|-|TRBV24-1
CATSDSRGWDIQYF
TGTGCCACCAGTGATTCCCGGGGTTGGGACATTCAGTACTTC
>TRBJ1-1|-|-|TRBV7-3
CASSPWPSTEAFF
TGTGCCAGCAGCCCCTGGCCTTCCACTGAAGCTTTCTTT
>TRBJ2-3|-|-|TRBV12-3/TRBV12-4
CASRPAGTGGGDTQYF
TGTGCCAGCAGGCCCGCAGGGACAGGCGGGGGAGATACGCAGTATTTT
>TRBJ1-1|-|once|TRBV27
CASSLSVTGVHMNTEAFF
TGTGCCAGCAGTTTATCCGTCACAGGAGTCCACATGAACACTGAAGCTTTCTTT
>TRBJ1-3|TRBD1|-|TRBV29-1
CSVEDHDRELLFSGNTIYF
TGCAGCGTTGAAGATCACGACAGGGAGCTCTTATTCTCTGGAAACACCATATATTTT
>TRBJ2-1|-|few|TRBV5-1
CASSRAGAASLLYNEQFF
TGCGCCAGCAGCCGAGCAGGGGCCGCATCCCTGTTGTACAATGAGCAGTTCTTC
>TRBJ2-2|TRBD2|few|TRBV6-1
CASSVYVPGLVNTGELFF
TGTGCCAGCAGTGTGTACGTCCCGGGACTAGTGAATACCGGGGAGCTGTTTTTT
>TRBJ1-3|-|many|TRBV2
CASSYRSSGNTIYF
TGTGCCAGCAGTTACCGTTCCTCTGGAAACACCATATATTTT
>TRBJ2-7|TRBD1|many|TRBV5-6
CASSRTGIEQYF
TGTGCCAGCAGCAGGACAGGGATCGAGCAGTACTTC
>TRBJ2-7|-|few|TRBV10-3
CAISSARVIEQYF
TGTGCCATCAGTTCTGCCAGGGTGATCGAGCAGTACTTC
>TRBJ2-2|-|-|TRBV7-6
CASSSTLNTGELFF
TGTGCCAGCAGCTCTACCCTGAACACCGGGGAGCTGTTTTTT
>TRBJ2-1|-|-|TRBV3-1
CASSQFDLEQFF
TGTGCCAGCAGCCAATTCGACCTTGAGCAGTTCTTC
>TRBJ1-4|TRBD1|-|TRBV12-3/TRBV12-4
CASLGQGGEKLFF
TGTGCCAGCCTGGGACAGGGAGGTGAAAAACTGTTTTTT
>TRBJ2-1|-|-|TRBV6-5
CASSYKTTYNEQFF
TGTGCCAGCAGTTACAAGACTACCTACAATGAGCAGTTCTTC
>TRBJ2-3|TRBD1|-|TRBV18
CASSPPDRGEATQYF
TGTGCCAGCTCACCACCGGACAGGGGTGAGGCTACGCAGTATTTT
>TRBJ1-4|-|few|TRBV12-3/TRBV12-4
CASSSTGRGNEKLFF
TGTGCCAGCAGTTCGACAGGAAGGGGGAATGAAAAACTGTTTTTT